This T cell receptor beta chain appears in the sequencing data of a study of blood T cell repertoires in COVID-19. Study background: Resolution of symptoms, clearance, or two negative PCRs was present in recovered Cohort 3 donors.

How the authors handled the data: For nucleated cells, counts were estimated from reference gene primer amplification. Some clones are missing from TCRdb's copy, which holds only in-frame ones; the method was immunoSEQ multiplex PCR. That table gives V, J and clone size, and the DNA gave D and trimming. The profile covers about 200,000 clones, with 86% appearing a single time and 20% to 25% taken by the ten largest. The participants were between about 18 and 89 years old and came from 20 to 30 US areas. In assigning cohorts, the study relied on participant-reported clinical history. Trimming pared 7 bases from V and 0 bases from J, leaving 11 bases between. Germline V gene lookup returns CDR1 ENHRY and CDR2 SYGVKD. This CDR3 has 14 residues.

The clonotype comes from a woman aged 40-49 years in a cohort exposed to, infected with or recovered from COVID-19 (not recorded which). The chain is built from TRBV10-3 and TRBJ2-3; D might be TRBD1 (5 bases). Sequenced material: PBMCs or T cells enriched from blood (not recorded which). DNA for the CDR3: TGTGCCATCAAGGGGCCCGACAGCACAGATACGCAGTATTTT. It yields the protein CAIKGPDSTDTQYF.